This T cell receptor beta chain was observed in a study of blood T cells in healthy people across ages. The study, taken as a whole, reports: Estimates of diversity drawn from one million T cells were considered underestimates. Significant beta diversity loss was already apparent by age 40, declining roughly linearly.

Sample-barcoded 5' priming and a J-beta primer mix drove a second PCR of about 7 to 12 cycles. Through a template-switch adaptor with 12 random nucleotides, each cDNA molecule received a tag. One entry per CDR3 protein, called by TCRdb with MiXCR from the 5' RACE reads. The data hold hundreds of thousands of distinct CDR3 sequences, with 58% observed a single time. Many counts were recorded for this clonotype. The antigen remains undetermined. This clonotype originated in a young man in good health. Source material: blood.

The CDR3 protein is CAWSGMQSYEQYF. In DNA, the CDR3 is TGTGCCTGGAGTGGGATGCAGTCCTACGAGCAGTACTTC. The rearrangement uses TRBV30 and TRBJ2-7, with D uncertain. There are 13 residues in the CDR3. V gave up 1 base and J gave up 1 base, with 8 bases separating them. CDR1 and CDR2 (germline): GTSNPN, SVGIG (reference sequence). Looking up the rest from reference TRBV30 and TRBJ2-7 gives the full variable domain: SQTIHQWPATLVQPVGSPLSLECTVEGTSNPNLYWYRQAAGRGLQLLFYSVGIGQISSEVPQNLSASRPQDRQFILSSKKLLLSDSGFYLCAWSGMQSYEQYFGPGTRLTVT.